Each of the 26 T cell receptor beta chains below was sequenced from the same sample in a study of blood T cells in healthy people across ages. A J-beta primer mix and a sample-barcoded 5' primer were used in a second PCR of roughly 6 to 11 cycles. Each CDR3 protein gets one entry after TCRdb re-called the 5' RACE reads with MiXCR. The data hold approximately 490,000 distinct CDR3 sequences, with 24% observed a single time. This sample also belongs to another study, concerning T cells of mothers and their children.

Sequenced input: blood. These receptors all stem from a boy younger than 18 in good health.

This clonotype showed up many times. This chain joins TRBV19 and TRBJ2-5; 8 nucleotides agree with TRBD1. Germline CDR1 and CDR2: LNHDA and SQIVND (reference sequence). After removal of 3 bases from V and 1 base from J, the junction contained 1 base not matched to a gene. The CDR3 length is 14 residues. The CDR3 loop reads CASSITGGQETQYF. In DNA form, the CDR3 reads TGTGCCAGTAGTATCACAGGGGGCCAAGAGACCCAGTACTTC.

The V call is TRBV12-3 or TRBV12-4, the J call TRBJ1-1; maybe TRBD1 (5 bases). Trimming left V 4 bases short and J 5 bases short, with 11 bases between. This CDR3 region has 13 residues. The CDR3 region has the DNA TGTGCCAGCAGTTCTTGGGAGGGGACTGAAGCTTTCTTT. Translation: CASSSWEGTEAFF.

Only a few counts were recorded for this clonotype. The V and J genes are TRBV5-4 and TRBJ2-5, with D uncertain. Trimming removed 0 bases from V and 1 base from J, with 13 bases in between. This CDR3 region has 16 residues. Germline values: CDR1 SGHNT, CDR2 YYREEE (reference sequence). This chain's CDR3 is CASSLARPTSQETQYF. CDR3 in DNA: TGTGCCAGCAGCTTGGCCAGACCGACTTCCCAAGAGACCCAGTACTTC.

This clonotype appeared many times. This chain links TRBV18 with TRBJ2-5; 8 nucleotides match TRBD2. The CDR3 length is 14 residues. CDR1 is KGHSH, CDR2 LQKENI, per germline. With 2 bases clipped from V and 5 bases from J, the junction kept 4 bases outside the gene matches. The CDR3 bases are TGTGCCAGCTCACCATCGGGAGGGTTGGAGACCCAGTACTTC. Its protein is CASSPSGGLETQYF. The whole variable domain, filled in from reference TRBV18 and TRBJ2-5, reads NAGVMQNPRHLVRRRGQEARLRCSPMKGHSHVYWYRQLPEEGLKFMVYLQKENIIDESGMPKERFSAEFPKEGPSILRIQQVVRGDSAAYFCASSPSGGLETQYFGPGTRLLVL.

Worth noting for this clonotype: The CDR3 carries no conserved terminal phenylalanine or tryptophan, so it likely arises from a read error. This chain uses TRBV4-1 with TRBJ1-1; D may be TRBD1 (5 bases). This CDR3 region has 15 residues. V was trimmed by 1 base and J by 2 bases, leaving 11 bases between them. Germline V CDR1 and CDR2: MGHRA, YSYEKL. DNA of the CDR3: TGCGCCAGCAGCCAAGTAGGCAGGGTAAACACTGAAGCTTTCCTT. This encodes CASSQVGRVNTEAFL.

This clonotype showed up just a few times. The chain employs TRBV7-8 and TRBJ2-7; 9 nucleotides match TRBD1. J lost 0 bases, V lost 5 bases, and 8 bases had no gene match. This CDR3 spans 16 amino acids. The germline V gene has CDR1 SGHVS and CDR2 FQNEAQ. CDR3 loop: CASSPAGTGSSYEQYF. The CDR3 DNA reads TGTGCCAGCAGCCCGGCCGGGACAGGGAGCTCCTACGAGCAGTACTTC.

The rearrangement links TRBV5-1 to TRBJ2-7, with 8 bases identical to TRBD1. Trimming took 4 bases from V and 2 from J; bases not matched to a gene: 14. CDR1 and CDR2 (germline): SGHRS, YFSETQ. CDR3 length: 17 amino acids. The CDR3 coding sequence is TGCGCCAGCAGCCCGAGGGGCAGGGGGCTCACCGCCTACGAGCAGTACTTC. Its translation: CASSPRGRGLTAYEQYF.

This clonotype has ten or more counts. The V and J genes are TRBV29-1 and TRBJ2-5, with a possible D match to TRBD1 (6 bases). The CDR3 length is 15 residues. The V and J ends lost 1 base and 4 bases respectively, with 16 bases between them. Germline V CDR1 and CDR2: SQVTM, ANQGSEA. CDR3: CSVEAPGTRGETQYF. The CDR3 bases are TGCAGCGTTGAAGCCCCCGGAACCAGGGGAGAGACCCAGTACTTC.

This clonotype was seen more than once but under ten times. The CDR3 DNA sequence: TGTGCCAGCAGCCAAGCCCCAGGGTTCTCCTACGAGCAGTACTTC. Translating it yields CASSQAPGFSYEQYF. The chain has TRBV14 and TRBJ2-7, with D possibly matching TRBD1 (5 bases). With 1 base removed from V and 0 bases from J, the gap between germline ends came to 10 bases. CDR1 SGHDN and CDR2 FVKESK come from the germline V gene. The CDR3 extends over 15 amino acids.

This clonotype turned up a few times. The V call is TRBV6-1, the J call TRBJ2-7; a weak D match, TRBD2 (5 bases). This CDR3 contains 14 residues. V was trimmed by 2 bases and J by 9 bases, leaving 17 bases between them. Germline CDR1 reads MNHNS; CDR2 reads SASEGT. CDR3 residues: CASSERWEPTAQYF. In DNA, the CDR3 is TGTGCCAGCAGTGAACGGTGGGAGCCTACGGCGCAGTACTTC.

A few counts support this clonotype. The V gene is TRBV12-3 or TRBV12-4, the J gene TRBJ1-4, with 8 bases identical to TRBD1. V trimming: 3 bases; J trimming: 7 bases; junction bases outside the gene matches: 4. The CDR3 sequence is 14 residues long. The CDR3 DNA is TGTGCCAGCAGTTTCAGGGGGCGTCGTGAAAAACTGTTTTTT. This gives the protein CASSFRGRREKLFF.

V and J are TRBV12-3 or TRBV12-4 and TRBJ1-5, with a tentative D call TRBD1 (5 bases). Trimming removed 3 bases at V and 4 bases at J, with 13 bases between. The CDR3 covers 15 residues. The CDR3 DNA reads as TGTGCCAGCAGTTTTGCCGGGGGGGGGAATCAGCCCCAGCATTTT. Protein product: CASSFAGGGNQPQHF.

The J gene is TRBJ1-1, the V gene TRBV4-1, with D possibly matching TRBD1 (5 bases). Trimming shortened V by 1 base and J by 7 bases, and 13 bases separated the two germline ends. The length of the CDR3 is 14 residues. The V gene's germline CDR1 is MGHRA and CDR2 YSYEKL. The DNA of the CDR3 is TGCGCCAGCAGCCAAGGCGCACAGGCCGTTGAAGCTTTCTTT. Translating it yields CASSQGAQAVEAFF.

This clonotype was detected only a few times. This chain links TRBV28 with TRBJ2-2; the D gene is possibly TRBD1 (7 bases). Per germline, CDR1 MDHEN and CDR2 SYDVKM. V shed 9 bases and J shed 4 bases, with 9 bases lying between them. CDR3 length equals 12 residues. The CDR3 is CASQGGTGELFF. In nucleotides, the CDR3 is TGTGCCAGTCAGGGGGGCACCGGGGAGCTGTTTTTT.

The chain employs TRBV20-1 and TRBJ2-3; 13 bases align to TRBD2. The length of the CDR3 is 15 residues. Trimming took 6 bases from V and 1 from J; bases not matched to a gene: 4. Germline CDR1 is DFQATT and CDR2 is SNEGSKA (reference sequence). CDR3 sequence: CSATGLAGRTDTQYF. In DNA, the CDR3 is TGCAGTGCGACGGGACTAGCGGGGCGCACAGATACGCAGTATTTT.

This clonotype was observed many times. The chain uses TRBV28 and TRBJ2-7, with D perhaps matching TRBD2 (6 bases). This CDR3 is built from 14 residues. Trimming left V 2 bases short and J 0 bases short, with 8 bases between. The germline CDR1 and CDR2 sequences are MDHEN and SYDVKM. The CDR3 DNA reads as TGTGCCAGCAGTTTACAGGGAGGCTCCTACGAGCAGTACTTC. Translating gives CASSLQGGSYEQYF.

This rearrangement joins TRBV12-3 or TRBV12-4 to TRBJ2-3, with a possible D match to TRBD2 (7 bases). This CDR3 has 15 amino acids. Trimming shortened V by 6 bases and J by 6 bases, and 19 bases separated the two germline ends. In DNA, the CDR3 is TGTGCCAGCAGCTTGAGTAGAGGGGGGGTGGATACGCAGTATTTT. Its translation: CASSLSRGGVDTQYF.

The rearrangement joins TRBV9 to TRBJ2-5; 9 bases match TRBD2. The J call is in doubt because the DNA end fits TRBJ2-1 better. Germline V lookup: CDR1 SGDLS, CDR2 YYNGEE. This CDR3 has 15 amino acids. The CDR3 nucleotides read TGTGCCAGCACAACCGGGGGACTAGCATGGAATGAGCAGTTCTTC. This gives the protein CASTTGGLAWNEQFF.

This clonotype was observed a handful of times. This rearrangement joins TRBV3-1 to TRBJ2-3; D gene uncertain. The CDR3 has 17 amino acids. Germline CDR1 LGHDT, CDR2 YNNKEL (reference sequence). V lost 0 bases and J lost 0, with 13 bases in between. CDR3 protein: CASSQDMFRRSTDTQYF. The CDR3 nucleotides read TGTGCCAGCAGCCAAGATATGTTCCGGAGAAGCACAGATACGCAGTATTTT.

CDR3 region: CASSLGSGLGGDETQYF. The CDR3 DNA follows: TGCGCCAGCAGCCTTGGATCCGGCCTCGGCGGCGATGAGACCCAGTACTTC. The rearrangement joins TRBV5-1 to TRBJ2-5; unclear D gene. CDR1 and CDR2 (germline): SGHRS, YFSETQ. This CDR3 has 17 residues. V lost 4 bases to trimming and J lost 5 bases, with 24 bases between them.

The J gene is TRBJ2-5, the V gene TRBV20-1; possible D gene TRBD2, 7 bases. Germline assignment: CDR1 DFQATT and CDR2 SNEGSKA (reference sequence). The CDR3 is 13 amino acids. With 5 bases removed from V and 1 base from J, the gap between germline ends came to 11 bases. The CDR3 is CSARGAIQETQYF. The CDR3 nucleotides read TGCAGTGCTCGGGGGGCGATCCAAGAGACCCAGTACTTC.

For this clonotype: Sequence at one end of the junction differs from germline and may be a read error. The chain joins TRBV29-1 to TRBJ2-3; D uncertain. This CDR3 is built from 13 residues. Per the germline V gene, CDR1 is SQVTM and CDR2 is ANQGSEA. CDR3 residues: CSVKDPRVDTQYF. The CDR3 DNA follows: TGCAGCGTTAAAGACCCCCGGGTTGATACGCAGTATTTT.

The chain employs TRBV29-1 and TRBJ2-7; D perhaps matches TRBD2 (6 bases). The germline V gene has CDR1 SQVTM and CDR2 ANQGSEA. V was clipped by 5 bases and J by 0 bases, with 17 bases between them. This CDR3 has 15 residues. CDR3 region: CSVLEILGSSYEQYF. CDR3 nucleotides: TGCAGCGTTTTGGAGATCCTCGGGAGCTCCTACGAGCAGTACTTC.

The V gene is TRBV4-3, the J gene TRBJ2-7, with 11 bases fitting TRBD2. Germline V gene sequence: CDR1 LGHNA, CDR2 YSLEER. Germline trimming cut 0 bases from V and 2 bases from J; bases unmatched to any gene: 6. The CDR3 runs to 17 residues. CDR3: CASSQDSGLAGTYEQYF. The CDR3 nucleotides are TGCGCCAGCAGCCAAGACTCCGGACTAGCGGGCACCTACGAGCAGTACTTC.

This clonotype turned up a few times. The chain is built from TRBV9 and TRBJ1-1, with D tentatively TRBD1 (5 bases). CDR3 length: 15 amino acids. The V end was cut by 0 bases, the J end by 5 bases, with 14 bases between. Per germline, CDR1 SGDLS and CDR2 YYNGEE. The CDR3 region has the DNA TGTGCCAGCAGCGTAGATGGACAAATGGGTACTGAAGCTTTCTTT. It translates to CASSVDGQMGTEAFF.

This clonotype was counted only a few times. The V call is TRBV9, the J call TRBJ2-5; D call uncertain. The CDR3 runs 14 residues. Per the germline V gene, CDR1 is SGDLS and CDR2 is YYNGEE. V lost 0 bases and J 2 bases, leaving 8 bases between the germline ends. This CDR3 reads CASSVAGFQETQYF. CDR3 coding DNA: TGTGCCAGCAGCGTAGCCGGATTTCAAGAGACCCAGTACTTC.